The entry below gives a single TCR beta chain sequence along with its context. This entry comes from a study of blood T cell repertoires in COVID-19. For the study at large: The study drew acute and convalescent COVID-19 samples from the United States, Italy and Spain. PBMCs, B-cell-depleted T cells, or T cells provided the cDNA or gDNA that made up the material.

V lost 0 bases to trimming and J lost 12 bases, with 19 bases between them. The CDR3 has 14 residues. Germline CDR1 and CDR2: SGHRS and YFSETQ. Original methodology: Cell counts per sample came from amplifying reference gene primers. The assay was immunoSEQ multiplex PCR, and TCRdb's table has in-frame clones only and misses some. D and trimming were read from the DNA, whereas the V and J calls and clone size are those reported in that table. Among about 180,000 clones listed, approximately 88% were seen once. The sequence was obtained from a woman in her twenties or thirties with acute or convalescent COVID-19. Sequenced input: peripheral blood. The chain joins TRBV5-1 to TRBJ2-7, with D possibly matching TRBD2 (5 bases). CDR3 loop: CASSLASSAAILYF. The DNA for the CDR3 is TGCGCCAGCAGCTTGGCGTCTTCAGCGGCGATTTTGTACTTC.